Listed below are T cell receptor beta chains from one sample, sequenced in a study of T-cell memory formation after mild COVID-19. TCRdb re-derived calls from the 5' RACE reads in MiXCR, one entry per CDR3 protein. The sample carries approximately 500,000 distinct CDR3 sequences, more than 20% recorded once. The material sequenced was PBMCs or a T cell subset sorted from them (not recorded which). The receptors derive from an adult woman who had mild COVID-19 (a few samples of this study predate the infection). Cell type and time point are not known. The CDR3 runs from the conserved cysteine through the conserved F or W. The D gene is left open where the match is weak. A clone size is listed for some rows: how often the clone was seen (once, few, many), or a class if it is expanded.

d_gene: TRBD2
abundance: -
j_gene: TRBJ2-1
v_gene: TRBV15
CDR3aa: CATSREGGLAWYEQFF
CDR3nt: TGTGCCACCAGCAGAGAGGGAGGACTAGCGTGGTATGAGCAGTTCTTC

d_gene: -
abundance: -
j_gene: TRBJ2-6
v_gene: TRBV6-2/TRBV6-3
CDR3aa: CASSGPPGANVLTF
CDR3nt: TGTGCCAGCAGCGGACCCCCTGGGGCCAACGTCCTGACTTTC

d_gene: TRBD1
abundance: few
j_gene: TRBJ1-1
v_gene: TRBV11-2
CDR3aa: CASSFSGGAGYTEAFF
CDR3nt: TGTGCCAGCAGCTTCTCAGGGGGCGCGGGGTACACTGAAGCTTTCTTT

d_gene: TRBD2
abundance: once
j_gene: TRBJ2-1
v_gene: TRBV5-1
CDR3aa: CASSQTSGGPSSYNEQFF
CDR3nt: TGCGCCAGCAGCCAGACTAGCGGGGGCCCTAGCTCCTACAATGAGCAGTTCTTC

d_gene: TRBD2
abundance: -
j_gene: TRBJ2-1
v_gene: TRBV5-1
CDR3aa: CASSQGLAVIYNEQFF
CDR3nt: TGCGCCAGCAGCCAGGGACTAGCGGTCATCTACAATGAGCAGTTCTTC

d_gene: -
abundance: -
j_gene: TRBJ1-4
v_gene: TRBV6-2/TRBV6-3
CDR3aa: CASSFSRGQLNEKLFF
CDR3nt: TGTGCCAGCAGCTTTTCGAGAGGACAGCTGAATGAAAAACTGTTTTTT

d_gene: -
abundance: few
j_gene: TRBJ2-5
v_gene: TRBV29-1
CDR3aa: CSVGADQETQYF
CDR3nt: TGCAGCGTTGGAGCGGACCAAGAGACCCAGTACTTC

d_gene: -
abundance: few
j_gene: TRBJ1-2
v_gene: TRBV29-1
CDR3aa: CSVLAGSYGYTF
CDR3nt: TGCAGCGTTCTGGCGGGGAGCTATGGCTACACCTTC

d_gene: TRBD2
abundance: few
j_gene: TRBJ2-3
v_gene: TRBV7-9
CDR3aa: CASSDPTSGHTDTQYF
CDR3nt: TGTGCCAGCAGCGATCCGACTAGCGGACACACAGATACGCAGTATTTT

d_gene: -
abundance: few
j_gene: TRBJ2-7
v_gene: TRBV5-4
CDR3aa: CASSLEGVTSEQYF
CDR3nt: TGTGCCAGCAGCTTGGAAGGTGTTACGTCCGAGCAGTACTTC

d_gene: TRBD1
abundance: few
j_gene: TRBJ2-5
v_gene: TRBV15
CDR3aa: CATSRGRDSEETQYF
CDR3nt: TGTGCCACCAGCAGAGGACGGGACAGCGAAGAGACCCAGTACTTC

d_gene: TRBD2
abundance: few
j_gene: TRBJ2-1
v_gene: TRBV29-1
CDR3aa: CSVVVWAGEYNEQFF
CDR3nt: TGCAGCGTTGTAGTCTGGGCGGGGGAATACAATGAGCAGTTCTTC

d_gene: TRBD2
abundance: few
j_gene: TRBJ2-2
v_gene: TRBV6-2/TRBV6-3
CDR3aa: CASSRPSGRTGELFF
CDR3nt: TGTGCCAGCAGCCGACCGAGCGGGAGGACCGGGGAGCTGTTTTTT

d_gene: -
abundance: -
j_gene: TRBJ2-1
v_gene: TRBV11-2
CDR3aa: CASSLEWKEQFF
CDR3nt: TGTGCCAGCAGCTTAGAATGGAAGGAGCAGTTCTTC